This TCR beta chain originates from a study of T cell responses to AZD1222 COVID-19 vaccine. This CDR3 region has 16 residues. Per germline, CDR1 LGHDT and CDR2 YNNKEL (reference sequence). V lost 4 bases to trimming and J lost 0 bases, with 13 bases between them. Libraries were prepared by immunoSEQ multiplex PCR; TCRdb keeps only in-frame clonotypes and omits some of them. The sample has 110,000 to 150,000 clones, approximately 90% seen once. This clonotype was obtained from an adult who received the AZD1222 COVID-19 vaccine. V and J are TRBV3-1 (or the pseudogene TRBV3-2) and TRBJ2-4, with D tentatively TRBD2 (5 bases). Sample: peripheral blood, taken 28 days after the second AZD1222 dose. This CDR3 reads CASSRGLALAKNIQYF. The DNA of the CDR3 is TGTGCCAGCAGCCGAGGACTTGCCCTAGCCAAAAACATTCAGTACTTC.